This TCR beta chain comes out of a study of glioma-infiltrating T cells (dated by TCRdb to 2016 to 2017). Background for the entire study: TCR alpha- and beta-chain repertoires were sequenced from glioma tissue, non-neoplastic brain tissue and matched peripheral blood mononuclear cells. Each tissue-infiltrating repertoire was compared with the same patient's peripheral blood repertoire to measure divergence between tissue and blood T-cell populations. The paired cohort comprised three low-grade glioma patients, 7 or 8 primary glioblastoma patients and three non-glioma patients contributing non-neoplastic brain tissue. Here is what the overall study found, with its caveats: Very few CDR3 sequences were found to be shared between tissue and blood, and this scarcity was attributed to high CDR3 diversity and limited sampling. VJ-independent divergence between tissue and blood was below expectation in non-neoplastic patients but above expectation in all gliomas, especially low-grade gliomas. Group comparisons were based on small numbers of patients: three non-neoplastic, three low-grade glioma and several glioblastoma patients.

There are many counts of this clonotype. The antigen it recognizes is unknown. The record has no base qualities; no much larger clone is one base away. TCR alpha and beta CDR3 regions were amplified with the iRepertoire nested amplicon-rescue multiplex PCR (arm-PCR) platform from RNA. One-step reverse transcription and amplification used about 90-450 ng of tissue mRNA or PBMC total RNA as input. Following bead purification, Illumina adapters were added by a secondary multiplex PCR, and libraries between 200 and 400 bp were gel-purified. Libraries carried internal 6-nucleotide barcodes used for demultiplexing. Libraries were sequenced on an Illumina MiSeq with 2x220 or 2x250 nucleotide paired-end reads. In the source study's methods: Paired reads were merged with FLASH 1.2.11 and aligned to the GRCh37 human genome with BWA-MEM before extracting TRA and TRB reads. An IMGT-derived reference of cassette sequences and CDR3 motifs, with pseudogenes included, was used for V and J assignment. Reads were translated in three frames, and productive CDR3s were defined as those with a C...FGXG motif and no stop codons. A clonotype was defined as a unique combination of a V-J cassette pair and a CDR3 amino acid sequence. Filtering of reads was based on Hamming distance, with the threshold set by the sequence error rate of each sample in mapped regions. The public reads were quality trimmed at Q25 with fastp and then assembled into clones with MiXCR by TCRdb, keeping productive beta chains. Each CDR3 protein appears once, grouped with its most common genes and DNA. These V and J calls rely on TCRdb rather than the paper's analysis. In all, the sample holds fewer than 110,000 distinct CDR3 sequences, and about 30% of those were seen once. The ten largest clones represent about 40% of the sample.

Ends trimmed: V by 2 bases, J by 5 bases; bases unmatched to a gene: 10. The germline V gene specifies SGHTA as CDR1 and FQGNSA as CDR2. Including cysteine and phenylalanine, the CDR3 has 18 amino acids. Only the CDR3 portion is preserved as DNA: 54 bases, with reading frame beginning at the first base. This clonotype was obtained from a human donor with low-grade glioma or glioblastoma, undergoing nonglioma brain surgery, or in good health (not recorded which). Sequenced: glioma tissue, nonneoplastic brain tissue, or PBMCs (not recorded which). The rearrangement joined TRBV7-2 to TRBJ2-5; the junction holds 14 bases that match TRBD2. The DNA sequence is TGTGCCAGCAGCTTACGGGGACTAGCGGGGGACTGGGGGGAGACCCAGTACTTC. Translated, it reads CASSLRGLAGDWGETQYF.